The 27 T cell receptor beta chains below come from one sample, sequenced in a study of patients and donors after allogeneic stem cell transplantation. MiXCR was run by TCRdb on the RT-PCR reads, yielding one entry per CDR3 protein. Here the sample spans about a million distinct CDR3 sequences, around 17% being singletons. Sequenced: blood, either unsorted or a sorted T cell fraction (not recorded which). The origin of the receptors is a human donor who was either an allogeneic HSCT recipient or a stem cell or donor lymphocyte infusion donor (not recorded which). It is not recorded whose cells these are; they may come from a transplant donor.

This rearrangement joins TRBV4-1 to TRBJ2-7; a possible D gene is TRBD1 (6 bases). The germline V gene encodes CDR1 MGHRA and CDR2 YSYEKL. Between the trimmed V and J ends, which lost 3 bases and 3 bases, there was a span of 15 bases. This CDR3 is built from 15 residues. CDR3 bases: TGCGCCAGCAGCCAGCCGGGACAAAGCTTCTACGAGCAGTACTTC. It codes for CASSQPGQSFYEQYF.

This clonotype was picked up a small number of times. This chain links TRBV5-1 with TRBJ2-1; 10 bases line up with TRBD2. The CDR3 spans 16 residues. Trimming cost V 4 bases and J 4 bases; bases outside gene matches: 8. Germline V gene sequence: CDR1 SGHRS, CDR2 YFSETQ. The CDR3 region has the DNA TGCGCCAGCAGCGGACTAGCGGAGGGATTATACAATGAGCAGTTCTTC. This codes for CASSGLAEGLYNEQFF.

The chain links TRBV6-4 to TRBJ2-2; 14 nucleotides align to TRBD2. J lost 3 bases, V lost 6 bases, and 0 bases had no gene match. The CDR3 runs to 15 residues. CDR1 is MRHNA, CDR2 SNTAGT, per germline. The CDR3 loop is CASRTSGGDTGELFF. CDR3 DNA: TGTGCCAGCAGGACTAGCGGGGGGGACACCGGGGAGCTGTTTTTT.

The sample holds many counts of this clonotype. The J gene is TRBJ2-2, the V gene TRBV6-5; D is unclear. The ends were cut back, 6 bases at V and 4 bases at J, with 6 bases in the middle. The CDR3 covers 12 residues. The germline V gene has CDR1 MNHEY and CDR2 SVGAGI. The CDR3 reads CASRGLTGELFF. CDR3 DNA: TGTGCCAGCAGGGGCCTCACCGGGGAGCTGTTTTTT.

This clonotype has only a few counts. The chain has TRBV20-1 and TRBJ2-7; TRBD1 might be the D (6 bases). V lost 3 bases, J lost 8 bases, and 14 bases lay in between. The CDR3 runs to 12 residues. In germline, CDR1 is DFQATT, CDR2 SNEGSKA (reference sequence). CDR3 protein: CSASPSQGKQYF. CDR3 coding DNA: TGCAGTGCTAGTCCGTCTCAGGGGAAGCAGTACTTC.

This clonotype has a handful of counts. This chain joins TRBV7-9 and TRBJ1-2, with TRBD1 matching 8 bases. The germline CDR1 and CDR2 sequences are SEHNR and FQNEAQ (reference sequence). This CDR3 spans 14 amino acids. Unmatched junction bases numbered 6, after V lost 5 bases and J lost 4 bases. The DNA for the CDR3 is TGTGCCAGCAGCCCCTACGGGACAGGCTATGGCTACACCTTC. This sequence encodes CASSPYGTGYGYTF.

This clonotype has just a few counts. This chain uses TRBV7-2 with TRBJ1-1, with TRBD1 as a possible D gene (5 bases). V lost 2 bases and J 7 bases, leaving 14 bases between the germline ends. The germline CDR1 and CDR2 sequences are SGHTA and FQGNSA. This CDR3 comprises 14 residues. Here the CDR3 reads CASSLQGLSHEAFF. Written as DNA, the CDR3 is TGTGCCAGCAGCTTACAGGGTCTCTCTCATGAAGCTTTCTTT.

The chain combines TRBV4-2 with TRBJ1-1; TRBD1 agrees at 7 bases. This CDR3 region has 13 residues. Per the germline V gene, CDR1 is LGHNA and CDR2 is YNFKEQ. V dropped 3 bases and J dropped 6; count of bases not matched to a gene: 4. This CDR3 is CASSHDRVAEAFF. CDR3 bases: TGTGCCAGCAGCCATGACAGGGTAGCTGAAGCTTTCTTT.

CDR3 DNA sequence: TGCGCCAGCAGCGGATGGGACAGGGGAAAAGAGACCCAGTACTTC. Its protein is CASSGWDRGKETQYF. This chain links TRBV5-1 with TRBJ2-5, with 10 bases aligning to TRBD1. This CDR3 comprises 15 residues. Germline V gives CDR1 SGHRS, CDR2 YFSETQ. V lost 4 bases and J lost 3; bases outside the gene matches: 6. Supplemented by reference TRBV5-1 and TRBJ2-5, the full variable domain reads KAGVTQTPRYLIKTRGQQVTLSCSPISGHRSVSWYQQTPGQGLQFLFEYFSETQRNKGNFPGRFSGRQFSNSRSEMNVSTLELGDSALYLCASSGWDRGKETQYFGPGTRLLVL.

The chain links TRBV12-3 or TRBV12-4 to TRBJ2-1; TRBD1 might be the D (5 bases). There are 14 residues in the CDR3. Trimming shortened V by 10 bases and J by 5 bases, and 18 bases separated the two germline ends. DNA for the CDR3: TGTGCCACCTTACCTTACGTGGGGCACAATGAGCAGTTCTTC. Encoded protein: CATLPYVGHNEQFF.

The gene calls are TRBV20-1 and TRBJ2-7; 7 positions match TRBD2. Germline loops: CDR1 DFQATT, CDR2 SNEGSKA (reference sequence). With 2 bases clipped from V and 2 bases from J, the junction kept 6 bases outside the gene matches. This CDR3 is built from 14 residues. CDR3 DNA sequence: TGCAGTGCTAGATCCTCTAGCGGAACCTACGAGCAGTACTTC. It codes for CSARSSSGTYEQYF.

V is TRBV27 and J is TRBJ2-1; maybe TRBD1 (5 bases). V lost 6 bases and J lost 0, with 15 bases in between. Germline lookup yields CDR1 MNHEY and CDR2 SMNVEV (reference sequence). The CDR3 length is 16 residues. CDR3 DNA sequence: TGTGCCAGCAGGAGTGGGGCGGATAGCTCCTACAATGAGCAGTTCTTC. Encoded protein: CASRSGADSSYNEQFF.

This clonotype was counted only a few times. This chain joins TRBV27 and TRBJ1-1, with TRBD1 identical over 7 bases. The J segment lost 5 bases and the V segment lost 5 bases, leaving 8 bases of the junction unmatched. From germline, CDR1 is MNHEY and CDR2 SMNVEV (reference sequence). The CDR3 contains 14 residues. The CDR3 region is CASSPRIRGTEAFF. The CDR3 DNA follows: TGTGCCAGCAGTCCGCGGATCAGGGGGACTGAAGCTTTCTTT.

The V and J genes are TRBV7-9 and TRBJ1-4; 7 nucleotides align to TRBD1. The germline V gene encodes CDR1 SEHNR and CDR2 FQNEAQ (reference sequence). The CDR3 spans 16 residues. J gave up 5 bases and V 7 bases, and 13 bases lay outside the gene matches. CDR3 region: CASIGGRGDTNEKLFF. CDR3 nucleotide sequence: TGTGCCAGCATTGGAGGCAGGGGGGACACCAATGAAAAACTGTTTTTT.

This clonotype was seen more than once but under ten times. The chain links TRBV6-5 to TRBJ1-2, with D perhaps TRBD1 (6 bases). This CDR3 comprises 12 residues. The germline CDR1 and CDR2 sequences are MNHEY and SVGAGI. Trimming stripped 0 bases from V and 8 bases from J, with 7 bases between. The CDR3: CASSYSTGGYTF. The CDR3 DNA reads TGTGCCAGCAGTTACTCGACAGGCGGCTACACCTTC.

The rearrangement uses TRBV11-2 and TRBJ1-4; TRBD1 is a possible D gene (6 bases). With 4 bases removed from V and 5 bases from J, the gap between germline ends came to 14 bases. The CDR3 totals 15 residues. Germline CDR1 reads SGHAT; CDR2 reads FQNNGV. The CDR3 sequence: CASSSYRALNEKLFF. CDR3 DNA: TGTGCCAGCAGCTCCTACAGGGCATTAAATGAAAAACTGTTTTTT. The whole variable domain, remainder taken from reference TRBV11-2 and TRBJ1-4, is EAGVAQSPRYKIIEKRQSVAFWCNPISGHATLYWYQQILGQGPKLLIQFQNNGVVDDSQLPKDRFSAERLKGVDSTLKIQPAKLEDSAVYLCASSSYRALNEKLFFGSGTQLSVL.

The table lists this clonotype with a few counts. This chain uses TRBV9 with TRBJ1-2, with 9 bases matching TRBD1. Looked up from germline, CDR1 is SGDLS and CDR2 is YYNGEE. The ends lost 3 bases at V and 6 bases at J; junction bases unmatched: 3. The CDR3 is made up of 13 amino acids. The CDR3 DNA sequence: TGTGCCAGCAGCGGGGACAGGGCTCATGGCTACACCTTC. Protein: CASSGDRAHGYTF.

The CDR3 DNA sequence: TGCGCCAGCAGCTTGCTCCCGCAGGTCCTGACCGGGGAGCTGTTTTTT. Translated, it gives CASSLLPQVLTGELFF. The chain employs TRBV5-1 and TRBJ2-2; D unclear. V lost 1 base and J lost 5, with 15 bases in between. The CDR3 length is 16 residues. The germline gives CDR1 SGHRS, CDR2 YFSETQ.

This clonotype was seen a few times. CDR3: CASSYIPGPANYGYTF. In DNA, the CDR3 is TGTGCCAGCAGTTACATTCCAGGTCCAGCTAACTATGGCTACACCTTC. The chain carries TRBV6-2 or TRBV6-3 and TRBJ1-2, with unresolved D. Germline V gene sequence: CDR1 MNHEY, CDR2 SVGEGT. V lost 2 bases and J lost 0, with 13 bases in between. The CDR3 runs to 16 residues.

This clonotype was observed a handful of times. The genes are TRBV25-1 and TRBJ1-2; 8 positions match TRBD1. J lost 8 bases, V lost 6 bases, and 11 bases had no gene match. The CDR3 is made up of 14 amino acids. The germline V gene encodes CDR1 MGHDK and CDR2 SYGVNS. The CDR3 sequence: CASSYVDRASGYTF. The CDR3 region has the DNA TGTGCCAGCAGCTATGTGGACAGGGCTTCCGGCTACACCTTC.

The chain combines TRBV20-1 with TRBJ2-7; D may be TRBD1 (5 bases). The CDR3 is 11 residues long. The ends were cut back, 1 base at V and 5 bases at J, with 6 bases in the middle. CDR1 and CDR2 (germline): DFQATT, SNEGSKA (reference sequence). The CDR3 sequence is CSARARDEQYF. Written as DNA, the CDR3 is TGCAGTGCTAGAGCCAGGGACGAGCAGTACTTC.

A few counts support this clonotype. The chain links TRBV4-1 to TRBJ2-2, with D perhaps TRBD1 (6 bases). The CDR3 length is 14 residues. CDR1 and CDR2 from the germline V gene are MGHRA and YSYEKL. V lost 5 bases and J lost 5, with 12 bases in between. The CDR3 DNA is TGCGCCAGCAGCATCCTAGGGGGAACCGGGGAGCTGTTTTTT. Residues: CASSILGGTGELFF.

V gene TRBV24-1 combines with J gene TRBJ1-5, with TRBD1 matching 8 bases. The CDR3 is 17 residues long. The V segment lost 4 bases and the J segment 4 bases; nucleotides outside the gene matches: 11. From germline, CDR1 is KGHDR and CDR2 SFDVKD. The CDR3 DNA reads TGTGCCACCAGTGACCCCCCCGGGACAGGAGAGAATCAGCCCCAGCATTTT. Protein sequence: CATSDPPGTGENQPQHF.

V gene TRBV27 combines with J gene TRBJ2-3, with D possibly matching TRBD2 (5 bases). The CDR3 is 16 residues long. The V gene's germline CDR1 is MNHEY and CDR2 SMNVEV (reference sequence). V was clipped by 0 bases and J by 6 bases, with 16 bases between them. The CDR3 protein is CASSLSGEKGGDTQYF. The DNA of the CDR3 is TGTGCCAGCAGTTTATCGGGCGAGAAAGGCGGGGATACGCAGTATTTT.

This clonotype was detected only a few times. This chain links TRBV20-1 with TRBJ2-3; 7 bases map to TRBD2. V trimming: 0 bases; J trimming: 0 bases; junction bases outside the gene matches: 6. Per germline, CDR1 DFQATT and CDR2 SNEGSKA (reference sequence). This CDR3 spans 16 amino acids. CDR3 coding DNA: TGCAGTGCTAGAGATCCCCAGCGGGGTAGCACAGATACGCAGTATTTT. Translated, it gives CSARDPQRGSTDTQYF.

This clonotype was detected many times. The chain joins TRBV27 to TRBJ1-4; D is uncertain. The CDR3 is made up of 14 amino acids. Between the trimmed V and J ends, which lost 1 base and 8 bases, there was a span of 11 bases. Germline CDR1 MNHEY, CDR2 SMNVEV (reference sequence). The CDR3 DNA sequence: TGTGCCAGCAGTTTATTGAGGGATCGAGAAAAACTGTTTTTT. As protein: CASSLLRDREKLFF.

This clonotype appeared a few times. The J gene is TRBJ2-7, the V gene TRBV6-5; D may be TRBD2 (6 bases). Trimming removed 2 bases from V and 4 bases from J, with 15 bases in between. Germline V gene data show CDR1 as MNHEY and CDR2 as SVGAGI. This CDR3 has 15 residues. Written as DNA, the CDR3 is TGTGCCAGCAGTTACCGGGATAGCGGTCTTTACGAGCAGTACTTC. It codes for CASSYRDSGLYEQYF.